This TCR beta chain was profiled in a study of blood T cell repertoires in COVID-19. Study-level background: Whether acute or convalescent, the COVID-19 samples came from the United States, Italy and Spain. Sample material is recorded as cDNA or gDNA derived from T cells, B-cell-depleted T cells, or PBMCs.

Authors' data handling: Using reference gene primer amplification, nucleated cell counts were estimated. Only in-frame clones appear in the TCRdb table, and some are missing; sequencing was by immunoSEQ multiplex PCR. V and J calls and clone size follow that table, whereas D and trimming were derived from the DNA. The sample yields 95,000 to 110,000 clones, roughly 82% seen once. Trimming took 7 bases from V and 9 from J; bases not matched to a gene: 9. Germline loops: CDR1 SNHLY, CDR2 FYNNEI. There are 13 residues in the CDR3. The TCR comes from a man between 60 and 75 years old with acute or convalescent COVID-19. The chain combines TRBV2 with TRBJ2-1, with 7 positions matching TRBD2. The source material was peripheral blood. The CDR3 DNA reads TGTGCCAGCATCTGGACTAGAGAGGGTGAGCAGTTCTTC. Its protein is CASIWTREGEQFF.